These T cell receptor beta chains were read from a single sample in a study of glioma-infiltrating T cells. TCRdb processed the multiplex PCR reads anew with MiXCR; each CDR3 protein has one entry. Seen here are around 150,000 distinct CDR3 sequences, about two fifths observed once, and the top ten hold 20% to 25%. Sequenced material: glioma tissue, nonneoplastic brain tissue, or PBMCs (not recorded which). Source of these receptors: a human donor with low-grade glioma or glioblastoma, undergoing nonglioma brain surgery, or in good health (not recorded which). Each CDR3 is given with its conserved first and last residue. Fields, in order: CDR3 protein, CDR3 DNA, clone size, V gene, J gene, CDR3 length, D gene. D genes are given only for firm matches. Clone size appears in some rows only: once, few, many, or a class for an expanded clone.

CASSSSPGSGVQETQYF	TGTGCCAGCAGTTCCTCCCCAGGTAGCGGGGTCCAAGAGACCCAGTACTTC	.	TRBV6-2/TRBV6-3	TRBJ2-5	17	TRBD2
CSAIPGGSYEQYF	TGCAGTGCTATTCCCGGGGGTTCCTACGAGCAGTACTTC	.	TRBV20-1	TRBJ2-7	13	.
CASSGPGDSVYNEQFF	TGTGCCAGCAGTGGACCCGGGGACAGCGTATACAATGAGCAGTTCTTC	few	TRBV6-1	TRBJ2-1	16	TRBD1
CASSVAGTGTTEAFF	TGTGCCAGCAGCGTTGCGGGGACAGGAACCACTGAAGCTTTCTTT	few	TRBV6-2/TRBV6-3	TRBJ1-1	15	TRBD1
CASSPTGYLRELFF	TGCGCCAGCAGCCCAACAGGGTATCTCAGGGAGCTGTTTTTT	few	TRBV5-1	TRBJ2-2	14	.
CASRLADRGCFGYTF	TGTGCCAGCAGACTAGCGGACAGGGGCTGTTTCGGCTACACCTTC	.	TRBV6-2/TRBV6-3	TRBJ1-2	15	TRBD1
CASRQSLAGTYEQYF	TGTGCCAGCAGACAGTCACTAGCGGGAACCTACGAGCAGTACTTC	few	TRBV6-1	TRBJ2-7	15	TRBD2
CASSETSDEQFF	TGTGCCAGCAGTGAGACTAGCGACGAGCAGTTCTTC	few	TRBV6-2/TRBV6-3	TRBJ2-1	12	TRBD2
CSPMTASGSGEQYF	TGCAGTCCCATGACCGCTAGCGGGAGTGGCGAGCAGTACTTC	.	TRBV20-1	TRBJ2-7	14	TRBD2
CAIRARLVDTEAFF	TGTGCCATCAGAGCCCGACTAGTCGACACTGAAGCTTTCTTT	few	TRBV10-3	TRBJ1-1	14	.
CGAREKGAPYTEAFF	TGCGGTGCTAGAGAAAAGGGGGCGCCGTACACTGAAGCTTTCTTT	.	TRBV20-1	TRBJ1-1	15	TRBD1
CSARSGFQETQYF	TGCAGTGCTAGAAGTGGGTTTCAGGAGACCCAGTACTTC	.	TRBV20-1	TRBJ2-5	13	.
CAIRDLKGDTGNTIYF	TGTGCCATCAGGGATTTAAAAGGGGATACTGGAAACACCATATATTTT	.	TRBV10-3	TRBJ1-3	16	.
CASSQDRGRNEQFF	TGCGCCAGCAGCCAAGATCGAGGCCGGAACGAGCAGTTCTTC	.	TRBV4-3	TRBJ2-1	14	.
CASSPVGNYGYTF	TGTGCCAGCAGCCCCGTGGGCAACTATGGCTACACCTTC	.	TRBV6-1	TRBJ1-2	13	.
CASRVRSTDTQYF	TGTGCCAGCAGGGTTCGTAGCACAGATACGCAGTATTTT	.	TRBV5-4	TRBJ2-3	13	.
CSARRTGGNQPQHF	TGCAGTGCTAGACGGACAGGCGGCAATCAGCCCCAGCATTTT	few	TRBV20-1	TRBJ1-5	14	TRBD1
CASSRSGTGSSPLHF	TGTGCCAGCAGTCGATCCGGGACAGGGTCATCACCCCTCCACTTT	few	TRBV6-2/TRBV6-3	TRBJ1-6	15	TRBD1
CASSESGGETQYF	TGTGCCAGCAGTGAGTCGGGGGGAGAGACCCAGTACTTC	few	TRBV2	TRBJ2-5	13	TRBD2
CASSSTLDGDTEAFF	TGTGCCAGCAGTTCGACGTTAGACGGCGACACTGAAGCTTTCTTT	.	TRBV6-2/TRBV6-3	TRBJ1-1	15	.
CAISESWGTNTEAFF	TGTGCCATCAGTGAGTCGTGGGGAACAAACACTGAAGCTTTCTTT	.	TRBV10-3	TRBJ1-1	15	.
CASTLDRSNQPQHF	TGTGCCAGCACCTTGGATCGCAGCAATCAGCCCCAGCATTTT	.	TRBV12-3/TRBV12-4	TRBJ1-5	14	.
CASSSSGTSGRAIGHNEQFF	TGTGCCAGCAGTTCCTCCGGGACTAGCGGGAGGGCGATAGGCCACAATGAGCAGTTCTTC	.	TRBV6-5	TRBJ2-1	20	TRBD2
CASSSVGRTLNPNYGYTF	TGTGCCAGCAGTTCCGTTGGACGGACTCTAAATCCAAACTATGGCTACACCTTC	.	TRBV28	TRBJ1-2	18	.
CASSPRGGSSYEQYF	TGTGCCAGCAGTCCCCGGGGAGGAAGCTCCTACGAGCAGTACTTC	few	TRBV6-1	TRBJ2-7	15	.
CASSEAGTFNQPQHF	TGTGCCAGCAGTGAGGCCGGGACATTCAATCAGCCCCAGCATTTT	.	TRBV6-1	TRBJ1-5	15	.
CAITRALAGGYEQYF	TGTGCCATCACGAGGGCACTAGCGGGAGGGTACGAGCAGTACTTC	few	TRBV2	TRBJ2-7	15	TRBD2
CASGKGMNEQFF	TGTGCTAGTGGTAAAGGGATGAATGAGCAGTTCTTC	.	TRBV12-5	TRBJ2-1	12	.
CATSREGHSNQPQHF	TGTGCCACCAGCAGAGAAGGCCATAGCAATCAGCCCCAGCATTTT	.	TRBV15	TRBJ1-5	15	.
CASGLGTGEAFF	TGTGCTAGTGGTTTGGGGACAGGCGAAGCTTTCTTT	.	TRBV12-5	TRBJ1-1	12	TRBD1
CASRSMGLAHETQYF	TGTGCCAGCAGGTCTATGGGACTAGCTCACGAGACCCAGTACTTC	few	TRBV7-2	TRBJ2-5	15	TRBD2
CSARSPSSYEQYF	TGCAGTGCTAGGAGCCCTTCGTCGTACGAGCAGTACTTC	.	TRBV20-1	TRBJ2-7	13	.
CASSLPSGTGNNQPQHF	TGTGCCAGCAGTTTACCCTCCGGGACAGGGAACAATCAGCCCCAGCATTTT	once	TRBV28	TRBJ1-5	17	TRBD1
CATSSREHYEQYF	TGTGCCACCAGCTCGCGGGAGCACTACGAGCAGTACTTC	.	TRBV15	TRBJ2-7	13	TRBD2
CASKGFRTGELFF	TGTGCCAGCAAGGGCTTCCGCACCGGGGAGCTGTTTTTT	.	TRBV2	TRBJ2-2	13	.
CASMGTTVGGYTF	TGTGCCAGCATGGGAACGACAGTGGGTGGCTACACCTTC	once	TRBV27	TRBJ1-2	13	.
CASSPPARGYTDTQYF	TGTGCCAGCTCACCACCTGCCAGGGGATATACAGATACGCAGTATTTT	.	TRBV18	TRBJ2-3	16	.
CASSEGGRETQYF	TGTGCCAGCAGTGAGGGCGGGAGAGAGACCCAGTACTTC	few	TRBV25-1	TRBJ2-5	13	TRBD2
CASSYQTDNQPQHF	TGTGCCAGCAGTTACCAGACCGACAATCAGCCCCAGCATTTT	.	TRBV6-5	TRBJ1-5	14	.
CASSYSGARKTQYF	TGTGCCAGCAGTTACTCCGGGGCTCGGAAGACGCAGTATTTT	many	TRBV6-2/TRBV6-3	TRBJ2-3	14	.
CASSQLGGTDNEQFF	TGCGCCAGCAGCCAATTGGGGGGCACGGACAATGAGCAGTTCTTC	few	TRBV4-3	TRBJ2-1	15	.
CASSEYRDNGRAQFF	TGTGCCAGCAGTGAATATAGGGACAATGGACGGGCGCAGTTCTTC	few	TRBV25-1	TRBJ2-1	15	.
CASREGSSYNEQFF	TGTGCCAGCAGAGAAGGGAGCTCCTACAATGAGCAGTTCTTC	.	TRBV2	TRBJ2-1	14	.
CASSTIGRDYGYTF	TGTGCCAGCAGTACAATTGGCCGGGACTATGGCTACACCTTC	few	TRBV12-3/TRBV12-4	TRBJ1-2	14	.
CASSLGLAGGADTQYF	TGTGCCAGCAGCTTAGGACTAGCGGGGGGAGCAGATACGCAGTATTTT	few	TRBV7-2	TRBJ2-3	16	TRBD2
CSALDSSVGTQYF	TGCAGTGCCCTGGACAGCTCCGTCGGGACCCAGTACTTC	.	TRBV20-1	TRBJ2-5	13	.
CARSEGTLNPEAFF	TGTGCCAGAAGTGAAGGGACACTGAACCCTGAAGCTTTCTTT	.	TRBV2	TRBJ1-1	14	.
CASRPTGFNQPQHF	TGTGCCAGCAGGCCAACAGGGTTCAATCAGCCCCAGCATTTT	.	TRBV6-2/TRBV6-3	TRBJ1-5	14	.
CASSSLLAGGYEQYF	TGTGCCAGCAGCTCGTTACTAGCGGGAGGGTACGAGCAGTACTTC	many	TRBV7-2	TRBJ2-7	15	TRBD2
CASSQAEFSHNEQFF	TGCGCCAGCAGCCAAGCGGAGTTCTCCCACAATGAGCAGTTCTTC	.	TRBV6-2/TRBV6-3	TRBJ2-1	15	.
CASSPGQGVGNTIYF	TGTGCCAGCAGTCCCGGACAGGGGGTTGGAAACACCATATATTTT	few	TRBV6-1	TRBJ1-3	15	TRBD1